These T cell receptor beta chains were read from a single sample in a study of Ad26.COV2.S vaccination and SARS-CoV-2 variants. Libraries were prepared by immunoSEQ multiplex PCR; TCRdb keeps only in-frame clonotypes and omits some of them. The table includes roughly 400,000 clones, about 90% detected once. The sample was peripheral blood, taken in a trial of Ad26.COV2.S vaccine versus placebo. All receptors come from a person between 18 and 65 years old who received the Ad26.COV2.S COVID-19 vaccine or a placebo. The CDR3 runs from the conserved cysteine through the conserved F or W.

>14|TRBJ1-2|TRBV27
CASSLRGATYGYTF
>14|TRBJ1-2|TRBV5-6
CASSFQVGPLGYTF
>14|TRBJ1-5|TRBV6-2/TRBV6-3
CASSYERVDQPQHF
>18|TRBJ2-1|TRBV5-6
CASSGEGLAGRADNEQFF
>12|TRBJ1-4|TRBV4-1
CASSQVREKLFF
>14|TRBJ1-3|TRBV27
CASSSGLSGNTIYF
>14|TRBJ2-7|TRBV27
CASSLSGGWNEQYF
>16|TRBJ2-7|TRBV19
CASSWVGELDTYEQYF
>16|TRBJ2-2|TRBV18
CASSRVSRGGTGELFF
>22|TRBJ2-1|TRBV7-8
CASSLAFGDRAYSARGQSEQFF
>13|TRBJ2-7|TRBV10-3
CAISETTAYEQYF
>14|TRBJ1-4|TRBV7-6
CASSLESDNEKLFF
>15|TRBJ2-3|TRBV2
CASSVLRGVSDTQYF
>14|TRBJ2-7|TRBV11-2
CASSWGTSGYEQYF
>14|TRBJ1-1|TRBV2
CASSVARVNTEAFF
>14|TRBJ1-1|TRBV6-5
CASSSDRDGERAFF
>14|TRBJ2-7|TRBV5-5
CASSLPTGTYEQYF
>14|TRBJ2-7|TRBV6-1
CASKRDRGPYEQYF
>15|TRBJ2-5|TRBV9
CASSRGLAGAETQYF
>16|TRBJ2-2|TRBV3-1/TRBV3-2
CASSQEGDLNTGELFF
>13|TRBJ1-4|TRBV15
CATSTTGNEKLFF
>12|TRBJ2-7|TRBV12-3/TRBV12-4
CASSLQNYEQYF
>15|TRBJ1-5|TRBV4-1
CASSQVPNSDQPQHF
>13|TRBJ2-7|TRBV12-3/TRBV12-4
CASSQGRSYEQYF
>17|TRBJ1-5|TRBV19
CASSIGQGLVGNQPQHF
>15|TRBJ1-5|TRBV6-5
CASRTGQNSNQPQHF
>15|TRBJ2-7|TRBV28
CASTPDRGGPYEQYF
>15|TRBJ2-7|TRBV19
CASSNRRQGYYEQYF
>18|TRBJ2-2|TRBV7-2
CASSLSGRAARVTGELFF
>12|TRBJ1-1|TRBV4-1
CASSQDYTEAFF
>15|TRBJ2-7|TRBV9
CASSTTSGGRYEQYF
>14|TRBJ1-1|TRBV29-1
CSVEATGLGTEAFF
>16|TRBJ2-1|TRBV30
CAWSRAGTSSYNEQFF
>16|TRBJ2-7|TRBV19
CASSAALSLGGYEQYF
>11|TRBJ2-5|TRBV2
CASRPQETQYF
>13|TRBJ1-1|TRBV29-1
CSGRDRDGGEAFF
>15|TRBJ1-3|TRBV7-8
CASSLVSGSGNTIYF
>14|TRBJ1-3|TRBV29-1
CSVGTGVSGNTIYF
>12|TRBJ2-5|TRBV3-1/TRBV3-2
CASSTAEETQYF
>14|TRBJ2-7|TRBV9
CASSPQLVSHEQYF
>13|TRBJ1-2|TRBV29-1
CSVVEQGNYGYTF
>19|TRBJ2-2|TRBV27
CASSLYTAETGSNTGELFF
>14|TRBJ1-1|TRBV7-9
CASSFGQEGTEAFF
>18|TRBJ2-5|TRBV10-3
CAQPSTGRINHRQETQYF
>13|TRBJ1-6|TRBV28
CASSLIFDSPLHF
>16|TRBJ2-1|TRBV11-3
CASSLEGTGGANEQFF
>16|TRBJ2-7|TRBV13
CASSLGGRGTRYEQYF
>13|TRBJ1-2|TRBV12-3/TRBV12-4
CASSLPAAYGYTF
>13|TRBJ1-1|TRBV5-8
CASSFVDYTEAFF
>13|TRBJ1-1|TRBV5-6
CASSLAGITEAFF
>13|TRBJ1-4|TRBV12-3/TRBV12-4
CASSTPPGEKLFF
>15|TRBJ2-1|TRBV9
CASSVGGGVYNEQFF
>16|TRBJ2-1|TRBV7-2
CASSIMTSGGYNEQFF
>15|TRBJ2-7|TRBV6-5
CASSSARRGSSEQYF
>14|TRBJ2-5|TRBV27
CASSLRGKQETQYF